The 9 T cell receptor beta chains listed next were all sequenced from one sample in a study of cytotoxic CD8 clonotypes in ibrutinib-treated CLL listed by TCRdb under 2021. Library construction relied on the immunoSEQ multiplex PCR assay. The table was pulled from immuneACCESS by TCRdb, which kept in-frame rearrangements only. Such tables lose some clones; where checked, under half of the loss comes from unresolved V genes, and the rest has no known cause. Across this sample there are 250,000 or so clones, with 70% seen only once. The top ten constitute 15% of the sample. Read against the paper, the sample's time point label means: around 25 months on ibrutinib. This sample comprised PBMCs, obtained after 24 months of ibrutinib treatment. Receptors originate from a human donor with chronic lymphocytic leukemia.

The gene calls are TRBV28 and TRBJ1-1; perhaps TRBD1 as D (6 bases). This CDR3 region has 15 residues. The V end was cut by 5 bases, the J end by 8 bases, with 21 bases between. Germline loops: CDR1 MDHEN, CDR2 SYDVKM. The CDR3 region has the DNA TGTGCCAGCAGTCCGAACAGGGAAGGAACTCGGGAAGCTTTCTTT. Translation: CASSPNREGTREAFF. Supplemented by reference TRBV28 and TRBJ1-1, the full variable domain reads DVKVTQSSRYLVKRTGEKVFLECVQDMDHENMFWYRQDPGLGLRLIYFSYDVKMKEKGDIPEGYSVSREKKERFSLILESASTNQTSMYLCASSPNREGTREAFFGQGTRLTVV.

This clone was seen only a few times. The V call is TRBV7-2, the J call TRBJ2-7; D call uncertain. Trimming left V 5 bases short and J 3 bases short, with 8 bases between. The CDR3 has 12 residues. CDR1 is SGHTA, CDR2 FQGNSA, per germline. CDR3 nucleotide sequence: TGTGCCAGCAGCCCAGACGGCTACGAGCAGTACTTC. Encoded protein: CASSPDGYEQYF. Based on the CDR3 plus reference TRBV7-2 and TRBJ2-7, the full variable domain is GAGVSQSPSNKVTEKGKDVELRCDPISGHTALYWYRQSLGQGLEFLIYFQGNSAPDKSGLPSDRFSAERTGGSVSTLTIQRTQQEDSAVYLCASSPDGYEQYFGPGTRLTVT.

The chain recombines TRBV6-5 with TRBJ1-4; D possibly corresponds to TRBD1 (6 bases). CDR3 length: 15 residues. Per the germline V gene, CDR1 is MNHEY and CDR2 is SVGAGI. Trimming shortened V by 2 bases and J by 6 bases, and 13 bases separated the two germline ends. CDR3 protein: CASSYTAGVHEKLFF. CDR3 nucleotide sequence: TGTGCCAGCAGTTACACGGCAGGGGTCCATGAAAAACTGTTTTTT.

The chain carries TRBV7-6 and TRBJ2-1, with TRBD2 matching over 11 bases. Unmatched junction bases numbered 1, after V lost 0 bases and J lost 3 bases. Looked up from germline, CDR1 is SGHVS and CDR2 is FNYEAQ. The CDR3 is 16 residues long. The CDR3: CASSLAGTSGYNEQFF. The CDR3 region has the DNA TGTGCCAGCAGCTTAGCGGGGACTAGCGGCTACAATGAGCAGTTCTTC.

This clone was counted between two and nine times. The chain combines TRBV5-4 with TRBJ1-1; D gene ambiguous. The germline V gene encodes CDR1 SGHNT and CDR2 YYREEE (reference sequence). V was clipped by 0 bases and J by 4 bases, with 13 bases between them. The CDR3 loop spans 15 amino acids. CDR3 sequence reads: CASSLDLSGSTEAFF. The DNA for the CDR3 is TGTGCCAGCAGCTTGGATTTGTCGGGATCCACTGAAGCTTTCTTT.

The gene calls are TRBV11-2 and TRBJ1-2; D ambiguous. The germline CDR1 and CDR2 sequences are SGHAT and FQNNGV. Trimming shortened V by 3 bases and J by 3 bases, and 11 bases separated the two germline ends. CDR3 length: 14 residues. The CDR3 region has the DNA TGTGCCAGCAGCTTGAGAGCGGTAGACTATGGCTACACCTTC. As protein: CASSLRAVDYGYTF.

The chain joins TRBV19 to TRBJ2-7; the D gene is possibly TRBD2 (6 bases). This CDR3 is 14 amino acids long. Trimming took 3 bases from V and 2 from J, leaving 11 bases between them. Germline CDR1 and CDR2: LNHDA and SQIVND (reference sequence). In DNA, the CDR3 is TGTGCCAGTAGTATCCGGAGGGAGGCCTACGAGCAGTACTTC. It codes for CASSIRREAYEQYF. Combining the CDR3 with reference TRBV19 and TRBJ2-7 gives the whole variable domain DGGITQSPKYLFRKEGQNVTLSCEQNLNHDAMYWYRQDPGQGLRLIYYSQIVNDFQKGDIAEGYSVSREKKESFPLTVTSAQKNPTAFYLCASSIRREAYEQYFGPGTRLTVT.

The rearrangement joins TRBV6-5 to TRBJ2-2, with D possibly matching TRBD2 (6 bases). Germline values: CDR1 MNHEY, CDR2 SVGAGI. The length of the CDR3 is 14 residues. V was clipped by 9 bases and J by 1 base, with 12 bases between them. The CDR3 nucleotides are TGTGCCAGAAGTGCGGGAAAGAACACCGGGGAGCTGTTTTTT. Translated, it gives CARSAGKNTGELFF.

This clone was seen more than once but under ten times. V gene TRBV5-1 combines with J gene TRBJ1-1; a possible D gene is TRBD1 (5 bases). The CDR3 is 15 amino acids. V gave up 1 base and J gave up 5 bases, with 15 bases separating them. CDR1 is SGHRS, CDR2 YFSETQ, per germline. The CDR3 is CASSLYGGSETEAFF. As DNA, the CDR3 is TGCGCCAGCAGCTTGTATGGGGGGTCGGAGACTGAAGCTTTCTTT.